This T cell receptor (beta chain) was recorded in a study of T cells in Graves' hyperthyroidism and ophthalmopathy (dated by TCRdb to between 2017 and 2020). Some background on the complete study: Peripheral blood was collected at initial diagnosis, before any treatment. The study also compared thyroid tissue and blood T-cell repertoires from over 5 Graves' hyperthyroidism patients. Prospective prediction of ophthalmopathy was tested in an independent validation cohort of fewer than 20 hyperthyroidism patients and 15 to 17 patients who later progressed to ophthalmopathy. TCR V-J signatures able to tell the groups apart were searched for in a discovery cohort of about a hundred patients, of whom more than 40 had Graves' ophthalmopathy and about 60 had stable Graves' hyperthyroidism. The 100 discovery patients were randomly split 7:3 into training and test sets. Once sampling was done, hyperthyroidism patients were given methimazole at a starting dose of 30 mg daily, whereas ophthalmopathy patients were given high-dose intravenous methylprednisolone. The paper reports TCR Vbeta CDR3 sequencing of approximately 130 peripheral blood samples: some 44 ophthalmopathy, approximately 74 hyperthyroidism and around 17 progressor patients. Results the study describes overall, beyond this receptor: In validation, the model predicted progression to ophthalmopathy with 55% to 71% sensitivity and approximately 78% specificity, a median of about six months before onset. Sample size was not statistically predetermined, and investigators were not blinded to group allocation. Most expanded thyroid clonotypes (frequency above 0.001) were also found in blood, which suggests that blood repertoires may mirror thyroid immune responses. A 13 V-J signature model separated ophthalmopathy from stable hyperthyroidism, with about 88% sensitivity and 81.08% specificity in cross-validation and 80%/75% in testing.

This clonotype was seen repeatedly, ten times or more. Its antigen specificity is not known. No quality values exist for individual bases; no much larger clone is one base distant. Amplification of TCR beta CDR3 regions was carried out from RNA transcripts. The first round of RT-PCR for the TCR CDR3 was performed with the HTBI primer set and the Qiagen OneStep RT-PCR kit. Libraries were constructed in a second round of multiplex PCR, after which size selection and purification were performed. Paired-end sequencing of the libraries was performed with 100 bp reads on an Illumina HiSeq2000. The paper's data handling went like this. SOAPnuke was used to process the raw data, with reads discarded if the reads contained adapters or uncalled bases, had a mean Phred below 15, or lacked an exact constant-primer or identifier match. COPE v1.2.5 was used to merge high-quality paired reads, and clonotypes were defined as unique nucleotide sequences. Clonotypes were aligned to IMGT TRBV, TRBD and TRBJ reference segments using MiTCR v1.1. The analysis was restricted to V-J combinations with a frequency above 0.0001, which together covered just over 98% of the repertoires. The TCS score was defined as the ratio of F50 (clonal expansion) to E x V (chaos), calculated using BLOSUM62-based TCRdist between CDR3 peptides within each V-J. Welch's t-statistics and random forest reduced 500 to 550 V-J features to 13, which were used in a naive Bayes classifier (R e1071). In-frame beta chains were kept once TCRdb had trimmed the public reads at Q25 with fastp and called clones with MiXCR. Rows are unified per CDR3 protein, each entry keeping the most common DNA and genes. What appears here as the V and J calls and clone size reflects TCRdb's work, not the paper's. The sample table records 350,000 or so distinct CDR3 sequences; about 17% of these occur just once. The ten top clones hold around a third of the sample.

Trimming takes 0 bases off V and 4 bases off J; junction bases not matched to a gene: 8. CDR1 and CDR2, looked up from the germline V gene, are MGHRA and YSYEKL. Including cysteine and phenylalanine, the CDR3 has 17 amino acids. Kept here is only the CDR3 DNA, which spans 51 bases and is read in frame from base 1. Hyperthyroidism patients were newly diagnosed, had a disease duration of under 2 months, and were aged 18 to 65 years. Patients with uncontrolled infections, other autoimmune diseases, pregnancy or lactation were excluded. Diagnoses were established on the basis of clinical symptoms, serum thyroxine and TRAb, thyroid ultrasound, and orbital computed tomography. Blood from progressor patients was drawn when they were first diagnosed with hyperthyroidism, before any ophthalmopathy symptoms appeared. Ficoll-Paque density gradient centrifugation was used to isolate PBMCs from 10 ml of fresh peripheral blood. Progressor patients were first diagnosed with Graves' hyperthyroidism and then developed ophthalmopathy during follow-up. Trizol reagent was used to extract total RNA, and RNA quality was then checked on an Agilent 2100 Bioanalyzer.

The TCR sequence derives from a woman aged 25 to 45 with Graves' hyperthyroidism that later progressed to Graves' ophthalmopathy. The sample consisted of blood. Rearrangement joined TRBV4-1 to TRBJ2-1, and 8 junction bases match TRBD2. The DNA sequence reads TGCGCCAGCAGCCAAGATAGGGCGGGAGGTCCTTACAATGAGCAGTTCTTC. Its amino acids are CASSQDRAGGPYNEQFF.